This TCR beta chain was observed in a study of control samples from healthy donors and cancer patients. Measured with immunoSEQ multiplex PCR; TCRdb has only the in-frame clones, and not every one. The table has 100,000 to 150,000 clones, about 91% seen once; the top ten hold around 8.1%. The CDR3 is 13 residues long. Germline CDR1 is SQVTM and CDR2 is ANQGSEA. With V trimmed by 4 bases and J by 5 bases, 4 bases remained unmatched. The specimen was blood. The sequence was obtained from a man aged 18 to 30 in good health. The chain uses TRBV29-1 and TRBJ1-5; TRBD1 matches at 8 bases. The CDR3 region is CSVGTGFDQPQHF. DNA of the CDR3: TGCAGCGTTGGGACAGGGTTCGATCAGCCCCAGCATTTT.